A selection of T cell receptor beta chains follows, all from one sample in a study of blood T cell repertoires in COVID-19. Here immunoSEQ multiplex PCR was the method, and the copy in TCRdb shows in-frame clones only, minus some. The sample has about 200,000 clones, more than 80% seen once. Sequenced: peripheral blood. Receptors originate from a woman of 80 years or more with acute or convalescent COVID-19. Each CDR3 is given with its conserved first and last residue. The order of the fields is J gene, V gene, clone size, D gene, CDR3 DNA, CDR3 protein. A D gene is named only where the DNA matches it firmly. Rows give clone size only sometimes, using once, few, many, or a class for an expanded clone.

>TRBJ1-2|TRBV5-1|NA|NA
TGCGCCAGCAGCTTGCCGGGACAAGGAGGAAATGGCTACACCTTC
CASSLPGQGGNGYTF
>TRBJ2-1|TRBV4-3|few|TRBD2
TGCGCCAGCAGCCAAGTGCGTGCTAGCGGGTACAATGAGCAGTTCTTC
CASSQVRASGYNEQFF
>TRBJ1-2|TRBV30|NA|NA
TGTGCCTGGAGGGATTACGGGTATGGCTACACCTTC
CAWRDYGYGYTF
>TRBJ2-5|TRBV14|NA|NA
TGTGCCAGCAGCCAAGACAGGGGCGAGACCCAGTACTTC
CASSQDRGETQYF
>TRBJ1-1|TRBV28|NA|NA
TGTGCCAGCAGCCTCTTCCAGGTGAACACTGAAGCTTTCTTT
CASSLFQVNTEAFF
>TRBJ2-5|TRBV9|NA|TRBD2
TGTGCCAGCAGCGGGACTAGCGGGAGCTGGGAGACCCAGTACTTC
CASSGTSGSWETQYF
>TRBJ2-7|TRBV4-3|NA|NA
TGCGCCAGCAGCCAAGAAAGTCAGGGGAGGGCCTACGAGCAGTACTTC
CASSQESQGRAYEQYF
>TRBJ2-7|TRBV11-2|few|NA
TGTGCCAGCAGCACACAGGGATACGAGCAGTACTTC
CASSTQGYEQYF
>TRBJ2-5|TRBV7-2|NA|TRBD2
TGTGCCAGCAGGGGTAGCGGGGATTCACAAGAGACCCAGTACTTC
CASRGSGDSQETQYF
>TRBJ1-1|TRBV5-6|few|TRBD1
TGTGCCAGCAGCTTCGGAGGGGGCCGGACTTTCTTT
CASSFGGGRTFF
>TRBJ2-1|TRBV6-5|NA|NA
TGTGCCAGCAGCACCAGCGGTCGGAATGAGCAGTTCTTC
CASSTSGRNEQFF